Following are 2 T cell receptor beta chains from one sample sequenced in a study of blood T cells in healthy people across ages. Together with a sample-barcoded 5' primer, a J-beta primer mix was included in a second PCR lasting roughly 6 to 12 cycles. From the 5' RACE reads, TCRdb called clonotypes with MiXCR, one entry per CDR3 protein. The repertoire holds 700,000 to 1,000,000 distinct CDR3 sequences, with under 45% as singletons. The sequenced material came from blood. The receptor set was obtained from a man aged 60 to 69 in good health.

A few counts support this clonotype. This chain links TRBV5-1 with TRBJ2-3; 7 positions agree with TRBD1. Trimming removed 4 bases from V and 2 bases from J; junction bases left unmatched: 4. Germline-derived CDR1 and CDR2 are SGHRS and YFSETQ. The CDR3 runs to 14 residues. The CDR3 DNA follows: TGCGCCAGCAGCCAACAGGGGATCACAGATACGCAGTATTTT. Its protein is CASSQQGITDTQYF.

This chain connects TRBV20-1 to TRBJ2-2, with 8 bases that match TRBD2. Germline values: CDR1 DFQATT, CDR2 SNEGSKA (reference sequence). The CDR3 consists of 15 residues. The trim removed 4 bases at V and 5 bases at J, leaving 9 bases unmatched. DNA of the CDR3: TGCAGTGCTACCAGCGGGGGATCCGGGACCGGGGAGCTGTTTTTT. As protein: CSATSGGSGTGELFF.